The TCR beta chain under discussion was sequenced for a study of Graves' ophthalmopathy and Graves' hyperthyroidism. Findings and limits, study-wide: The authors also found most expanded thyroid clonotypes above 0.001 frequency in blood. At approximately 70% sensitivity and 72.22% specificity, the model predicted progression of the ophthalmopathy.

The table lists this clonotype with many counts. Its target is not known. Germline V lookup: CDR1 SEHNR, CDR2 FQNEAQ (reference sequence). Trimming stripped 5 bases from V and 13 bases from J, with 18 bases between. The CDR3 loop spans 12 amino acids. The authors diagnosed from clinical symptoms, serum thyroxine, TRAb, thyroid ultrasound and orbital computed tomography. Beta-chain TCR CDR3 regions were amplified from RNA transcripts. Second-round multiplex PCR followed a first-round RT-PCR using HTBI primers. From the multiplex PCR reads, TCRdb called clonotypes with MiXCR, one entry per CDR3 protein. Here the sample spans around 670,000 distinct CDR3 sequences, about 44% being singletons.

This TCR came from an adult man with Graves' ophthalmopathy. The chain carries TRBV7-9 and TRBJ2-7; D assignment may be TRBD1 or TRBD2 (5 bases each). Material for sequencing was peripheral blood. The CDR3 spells CASSRGPTKEYF. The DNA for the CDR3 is TGTGCCAGCAGCCGGGGACCGACGAAAGAATACTTC.